The TCR beta chain under discussion was sequenced for a study of chemoradiotherapy in HPV16-positive cancers (dated by TCRdb to the early 2020s). Study-wide context: Functional T-cell assays on cells from two HPV16-positive patients defined candidate HPV-specific T-cell clones and common TCR motifs. Whether T-cell immunity against the HPV oncoproteins E6 and E7 changes during chemoradiotherapy and whether survival is affected by this immunity were examined in the study. Next, the candidate HPV-specific TCRs and motifs were followed in TCR repertoires from approximately 87 patients with HPV-related cancers.

Because repertoires were sampled repeatedly during chemoradiotherapy, clonal expansion in the tumor microenvironment could be followed. Points the paper makes about the study in general: Expansion of candidate HPV-specific clones and E7-related TCR motifs was observed in the tumor microenvironment during treatment, whereas no such expansion was observed for non-HPV-specific T cells. Only a couple of HPV16-positive patients were used to derive the functional definition of HPV-specific T cells, and the survival association was reported for HPV16-positive patients. Among HPV16-positive patients, expansion of HPV-responsive T cells during chemoradiotherapy was associated with better recurrence-free survival.

V is clipped by 2 bases and J by 6 bases, and the sequence between their germline boundaries is 14 bases long. As encoded in the germline V gene, CDR1 is MDHEN while CDR2 is SYDVKM. From the cysteine through the phenylalanine, the CDR3 covers 14 amino acids. CDR3 DNA is the only sequence kept; it has 42 bases, read in frame from the first base. To prepare the library, the immunoSEQ multiplex PCR assay was applied. This immuneACCESS table, as held by TCRdb, lists in-frame sequences with V and J called but not all clones. Of the missing ones, under half trace to an unresolved V gene in checked studies; the others have no known cause. Here the sample has thousands of clones; about 86% occur a single time. The ten largest clones add up to approximately 9.8% of the sample. As concerns this clone: Its antigen specificity is not known. It has no much larger one-base neighbor in the sample; base qualities were not kept.

The specimen was tumor tissue, collected from a patient who underwent chemoradiotherapy. The sequence links TRBV28 to TRBJ2-7; TRBD1 is a weak D gene call, 6 bases matching. The TCR was taken from a human donor with HPV-associated anogenital cancer. At the DNA level, the sequence is TGTGCCAGCAGTTTACTCAGGGGTCCCCTCGAGCAGTACTTC. It translates to CASSLLRGPLEQYF.